A single sample is the source of the 29 T cell receptor beta chains below, sequenced in a study of blood T cell repertoires in COVID-19 (dated by TCRdb to the early 2020s). The library was made by the immunoSEQ multiplex PCR assay. TCRdb stores this immuneACCESS table with in-frame sequences only. Part of the clones is absent; in the studies checked, under half of the shortfall reflects unresolved V genes, and no reason is known for the rest. The sample includes 95,000 to 150,000 clones, with around 80% observed a single time. Approximately 18% of the sample lies in the top ten. Sequenced material: peripheral blood. These receptors all stem from a man younger than 40 with COVID-19, enrolled during active disease.

In the case of this clone: This CDR3 is also generated by other DNA sequences in the sample. The J gene is TRBJ2-7, the V gene TRBV9; 7 bases fit TRBD1. V trimming: 0 bases; J trimming: 2 bases; junction bases outside the gene matches: 2. The CDR3 is 14 residues long. Per the germline V gene, CDR1 is SGDLS and CDR2 is YYNGEE. CDR3 sequence: CASSVGQGAYEQYF. CDR3 coding DNA: TGTGCCAGCAGCGTAGGGCAGGGGGCCTACGAGCAGTACTTC.

The V call is TRBV4-2, the J call TRBJ2-7; TRBD2 agrees at 11 bases. V lost 0 bases and J lost 5; bases outside the gene matches: 9. Germline CDR1 LGHNA, CDR2 YNFKEQ. The CDR3 spans 17 residues. The CDR3 DNA reads TGTGCCAGCAGCCAAGATCACGTAGCGGGGGGGCCCCACGAGCAGTACTTC. This encodes CASSQDHVAGGPHEQYF.

CDR3 bases: TGTGCCAGCAGCGCAGCGGTCCTCGGACAGGCCCGCTACGAGCAGTACTTC. It translates to CASSAAVLGQARYEQYF. V gene TRBV7-9 combines with J gene TRBJ2-7, with 7 bases fitting TRBD1. The CDR3 covers 17 residues. Germline V lookup: CDR1 SEHNR, CDR2 FQNEAQ (reference sequence). V gave up 5 bases and J gave up 3 bases; unmatched junction bases: 16. Drawing the rest from reference TRBV7-9 and TRBJ2-7, the complete variable domain is DTGVSQNPRHKITKRGQNVTFRCDPISEHNRLYWYRQTLGQGPEFLTYFQNEAQLEKSRLLSDRFSAERPKGSFSTLEIQRTEQGDSAMYLCASSAAVLGQARYEQYFGPGTRLTVT.

CDR3 DNA sequence: TGCGCCAGCAGCCGAAGGACAGCCGATAATTCACCCCTCCACTTT. It yields the protein CASSRRTADNSPLHF. The chain combines TRBV5-1 with TRBJ1-6; possibly TRBD1 for D (6 bases). Germline CDR1 is SGHRS and CDR2 is YFSETQ. Trimming left V 4 bases short and J 5 bases short, with 13 bases between. There are 15 residues in the CDR3.

The J gene is TRBJ2-3, the V gene TRBV19; 9 bases line up with TRBD1. The junction had 6 bases not matched to a gene; V was cut back by 4 bases and J by 1 base. The CDR3 spans 16 residues. Germline V CDR1 and CDR2: LNHDA, SQIVND (reference sequence). This CDR3 reads CASSTGQGKGTDTQYF. CDR3 coding DNA: TGTGCCAGTAGTACTGGACAGGGGAAGGGCACAGATACGCAGTATTTT.

This chain connects TRBV11-3 to TRBJ2-6; D remains ambiguous. CDR1 SGHNT and CDR2 YENEEA come from the germline V gene. The CDR3 totals 16 residues. V gave up 3 bases and J gave up 0 bases, with 9 bases separating them. CDR3 in amino acids: CASSFPYSSGANVLTF. CDR3 DNA: TGTGCCAGCAGCTTTCCGTACAGCTCTGGGGCCAACGTCCTGACTTTC.

The chain employs TRBV6-5 and TRBJ2-4; D ambiguous. Germline V gene data show CDR1 as MNHEY and CDR2 as SVGAGI. V was clipped by 2 bases and J by 1 base, with 9 bases between them. The CDR3 is 15 residues long. The CDR3 protein is CASSYGSEAKNIQYF. CDR3 nucleotide sequence: TGTGCCAGCAGTTACGGTTCGGAGGCCAAAAACATTCAGTACTTC.

On this clone itself: This same CDR3 is encoded by further DNA sequences in the sample. The chain is built from TRBV28 and TRBJ1-2; 10 positions match TRBD1. Germline CDR1 reads MDHEN; CDR2 reads SYDVKM. This CDR3 has 14 residues. V dropped 4 bases and J dropped 5; count of bases not matched to a gene: 4. The CDR3 protein is CASSSGQGVYGYTF. In DNA form, the CDR3 reads TGTGCCAGCAGTTCCGGACAGGGGGTATATGGCTACACCTTC.

The CDR3 loop reads CASSQHTGANYGYTF. For the CDR3, the DNA is TGTGCCAGCAGCCAACACACAGGGGCTAACTATGGCTACACCTTC. The V call is TRBV14, the J call TRBJ1-2, with TRBD1 identical over 7 bases. This CDR3 is built from 15 residues. V gave up 2 bases and J gave up 0 bases; unmatched junction bases: 3. CDR1 and CDR2 from the germline V gene are SGHDN and FVKESK.

The chain recombines TRBV21-1 with TRBJ2-5; the DNA was not used to check the table's D call, TRBD2. TRBV21-1 is listed as a pseudogene. CDR3 length: 13 amino acids. As DNA, the CDR3 is TGTGCCAGCAGCAAAGGTGTAGAAGAGACCCAGTACTTC. It specifies CASSKGVEETQYF.

This clone showed up many times. The CDR3 DNA sequence: TGTGCCAGCAGTTTGACAGGGGGCAATCAGCCCCAGCATTTT. Protein sequence: CASSLTGGNQPQHF. The chain carries TRBV28 and TRBJ1-5, with 8 nucleotides matching TRBD1. The germline V gene has CDR1 MDHEN and CDR2 SYDVKM. V was clipped by 3 bases and J by 2 bases; unmatched bases: 0. The CDR3 has 14 residues.

CDR3 in amino acids: CASSLAGAKEQYF. DNA of the CDR3: TGTGCCAGCAGCTTAGCTGGGGCGAAAGAGCAGTACTTC. The chain carries TRBV7-6 and TRBJ2-7, with D tentatively TRBD1 (5 bases). Trimming pared 0 bases from V and 7 bases from J, leaving 10 bases between. The CDR3 totals 13 residues. From germline, CDR1 is SGHVS and CDR2 FNYEAQ.

J is TRBJ2-7 and V is TRBV6-5; D perhaps matches TRBD1 (5 bases). The CDR3 runs 14 residues. Germline V lookup: CDR1 MNHEY, CDR2 SVGAGI. V lost 0 bases, J lost 6 bases, and 12 bases lay in between. DNA for the CDR3: TGTGCCAGCAGTTACTCGAAAGGGGTCGGCGAGCAGTACTTC. Encoded protein: CASSYSKGVGEQYF.

This chain connects TRBV6-5 to TRBJ2-2, with 7 bases that match TRBD2. The CDR3 spans 15 residues. With 0 bases clipped from V and 6 bases from J, the junction kept 4 bases outside the gene matches. CDR1 and CDR2 (germline): MNHEY, SVGAGI. This CDR3 is CASSYSGGIPGELFF. The CDR3 DNA follows: TGTGCCAGCAGTTACTCGGGGGGGATCCCCGGGGAGCTGTTTTTT.

This clone was observed a single time. The chain carries TRBV28 and TRBJ1-5; D is uncertain. The CDR3 runs to 15 residues. Deletions cut 1 base from V and 0 bases from J, with 7 bases between. Germline V lookup: CDR1 MDHEN, CDR2 SYDVKM. This CDR3 is CASSLLQFSNQPQHF. The CDR3 coding sequence is TGTGCCAGCAGTTTATTACAGTTTAGCAATCAGCCCCAGCATTTT.

This clone was counted a single time. The chain uses TRBV5-4 and TRBJ1-2, with 10 bases fitting TRBD1. The V gene's germline CDR1 is SGHNT and CDR2 YYREEE (reference sequence). The trim removed 4 bases at V and 4 bases at J, leaving 4 bases unmatched. The CDR3 runs 14 residues. Here the CDR3 DNA reads TGTGCCAGCAGCCCGGGACAGGGGAGCTATGGCTACACCTTC. Translated: CASSPGQGSYGYTF. Full variable domain (missing parts from reference TRBV5-4 and TRBJ1-2): ETGVTQSPTHLIKTRGQQVTLRCSSQSGHNTVSWYQQALGQGPQFIFQYYREEENGRGNFPPRFSGLQFPNYSSELNVNALELDDSALYLCASSPGQGSYGYTFGSGTRLTVV.

V is TRBV27 and J is TRBJ2-5, with TRBD2 identical over 8 bases. The CDR3 has 14 amino acids. V trimming: 5 bases; J trimming: 2 bases; junction bases outside the gene matches: 4. CDR1 is MNHEY, CDR2 SMNVEV, per germline (reference sequence). The CDR3 DNA reads as TGTGCCAGCAGTCCAACTAGCGGACAAGAGACCCAGTACTTC. Translating gives CASSPTSGQETQYF.

The chain couples TRBV28 to TRBJ2-4, with D hard to call. The V and J ends lost 7 bases and 0 bases respectively, with 10 bases between them. Germline V lookup: CDR1 MDHEN, CDR2 SYDVKM. CDR3 length: 14 amino acids. The CDR3 loop reads CASTPVLAKNIQYF. Here the CDR3 DNA reads TGTGCCAGCACCCCGGTCCTAGCCAAAAACATTCAGTACTTC.

This rearrangement joins TRBV12-3 or TRBV12-4 to TRBJ2-1, with D hard to call. The CDR3 runs 11 residues. Trimming pared 5 bases from V and 7 bases from J, leaving 6 bases between. The CDR3 protein is CASSLLNEQFF. The CDR3 nucleotides read TGTGCCAGCAGTCTTTTAAATGAGCAGTTCTTC.

The chain joins TRBV7-8 to TRBJ1-5; D possibly corresponds to TRBD1 (5 bases). The CDR3 sequence is 14 residues long. V lost 1 base to trimming and J lost 5 bases, with 9 bases between them. From germline, CDR1 is SGHVS and CDR2 FQNEAQ. CDR3 DNA sequence: TGTGCCAGCAGCTTAGGTGGGGGGTATCAGCCCCAGCATTTT. It codes for CASSLGGGYQPQHF.

This clone showed up just once. This chain uses TRBV4-2 with TRBJ2-2; no reliable D call. Trimming took off 4 bases at V and 1 base at J, with 7 bases between the two ends. The germline CDR1 and CDR2 sequences are LGHNA and YNFKEQ. The CDR3 contains 14 residues. The CDR3 here is CASSPTQNTGELFF. CDR3 bases: TGTGCCAGCAGCCCTACTCAGAACACCGGGGAGCTGTTTTTT.

The rearrangement uses TRBV14 and TRBJ1-3; no definite D call. The germline gives CDR1 SGHDN, CDR2 FVKESK. Trimming stripped 4 bases from V and 4 bases from J, with 11 bases between. CDR3 size: 14 residues. The CDR3 region is CASSPSVGGNTIYF. The CDR3 coding sequence is TGTGCCAGCAGCCCGTCCGTCGGGGGAAACACCATATATTTT.

The chain employs TRBV5-6 and TRBJ2-2, with D perhaps TRBD2 (6 bases). The CDR3 extends over 15 amino acids. V gave up 0 bases and J gave up 4 bases, with 10 bases separating them. Looked up from germline, CDR1 is SGHDT and CDR2 is YYEEEE. Here the CDR3 DNA reads TGTGCCAGCAGCTTGGCCGCGGGGACCACCGGGGAGCTGTTTTTT. This sequence encodes CASSLAAGTTGELFF. The whole variable domain, filled in from reference TRBV5-6 and TRBJ2-2, reads DAGVTQSPTHLIKTRGQQVTLRCSPKSGHDTVSWYQQALGQGPQFIFQYYEEEERQRGNFPDRFSGHQFPNYSSELNVNALLLGDSALYLCASSLAAGTTGELFFGEGSRLTVL.

In this sample, this clone turned up a few times. The rearrangement uses TRBV7-9 and TRBJ2-2; 8 bases line up with TRBD1. This CDR3 is built from 15 residues. V lost 5 bases to trimming and J lost 2 bases; unmatched junction nucleotides: 4. Germline CDR1 SEHNR, CDR2 FQNEAQ (reference sequence). CDR3 protein: CASSTGQGNTGELFF. The CDR3 DNA follows: TGTGCCAGCAGCACCGGACAGGGAAACACCGGGGAGCTGTTTTTT.

V gene TRBV19 combines with J gene TRBJ2-2; D call uncertain. Germline assignment: CDR1 LNHDA and CDR2 SQIVND (reference sequence). V dropped 0 bases and J dropped 7 bases, with 9 bases sitting between them. The CDR3 is 14 residues long. In nucleotides, the CDR3 is TGTGCCAGTAGTATAGATGATAGCCACGGGGAGCTGTTTTTT. Translated: CASSIDDSHGELFF. Combining the CDR3 with reference TRBV19 and TRBJ2-2 gives the whole variable domain DGGITQSPKYLFRKEGQNVTLSCEQNLNHDAMYWYRQDPGQGLRLIYYSQIVNDFQKGDIAEGYSVSREKKESFPLTVTSAQKNPTAFYLCASSIDDSHGELFFGEGSRLTVL.

The genes are TRBV30 and TRBJ2-7; 8 bases are a match to TRBD1. CDR3 size: 15 residues. The germline gives CDR1 GTSNPN, CDR2 SVGIG (reference sequence). The V and J ends lost 0 bases and 5 bases, in that order; junction bases with no gene match: 9. The CDR3 loop is CAWSVPARGQDEQYF. The CDR3 coding sequence is TGTGCCTGGAGTGTACCGGCCAGGGGGCAAGACGAGCAGTACTTC.

This rearrangement joins TRBV2 to TRBJ1-1; TRBD1 agrees at 12 bases. The CDR3 consists of 13 residues. Trimming cost V 7 bases and J 8 bases; bases outside gene matches: 5. Germline V gene data show CDR1 as SNHLY and CDR2 as FYNNEI. The CDR3 sequence is CASTGQGAGEAFF. CDR3 sequence (DNA): TGTGCCAGCACGGGACAGGGGGCTGGAGAAGCTTTCTTT. Full variable domain (remainder filled in from reference TRBV2 and TRBJ1-1): EPEVTQTPSHQVTQMGQEVILRCVPISNHLYFYWYRQILGQKVEFLVSFYNNEISEKSEIFDDQFSVERPDGSNFTLKIRSTKLEDSAMYFCASTGQGAGEAFFGQGTRLTVV.

The chain joins TRBV2 to TRBJ1-3, with D maybe TRBD1 (5 bases). Trimming removed 3 bases at V and 0 bases at J, with 6 bases between. The CDR3 consists of 14 residues. Germline assignment: CDR1 SNHLY and CDR2 FYNNEI. The CDR3 sequence: CASSEGGSGNTIYF. The CDR3 nucleotides are TGTGCCAGCAGTGAGGGGGGCTCTGGAAACACCATATATTTT.

V usage is TRBV30 and J usage is TRBJ1-3; D might be TRBD1 (6 bases). Looked up from germline, CDR1 is GTSNPN and CDR2 is SVGIG (reference sequence). Trimming pared 0 bases from V and 4 bases from J, leaving 13 bases between. This CDR3 spans 15 amino acids. The CDR3 DNA is TGTGCCTGGAGTGTGAGGGGGAACTTAGGAAACACCATATATTTT. It is translated as CAWSVRGNLGNTIYF.